The 5 T cell receptor beta chains presented below share a single source sample, sequenced in a study of T-cell reconstitution after alpha-beta-depleted transplantation in children. Whole-study findings and limits: Diversity and T-cell counts at one year after transplant derived mostly from new T cells.

Unique molecular identifiers featured in how the TCRbeta library was prepared. TCRdb processed the PCR reads anew with MiXCR; each CDR3 protein has one entry. This sample has about 290,000 distinct CDR3 sequences, with almost 8% found just once. These receptors are not linked to any known antigen. The source material was peripheral blood, sampled 360 days after TCRalphabeta/CD19-depleted stem cell transplant. Receptors were obtained from a female patient between 2 and 15 years old who had a stem cell transplant for Fanconi anemia, so the T cells may come from the graft donor.

Ten or more counts support this clonotype. The chain carries TRBV20-1 and TRBJ2-1, with D perhaps TRBD1 or TRBD2 (7 bases each). CDR1 and CDR2 from the germline V gene are DFQATT and SNEGSKA (reference sequence). Trimming took off 6 bases at V and 9 bases at J, with 24 bases between the two ends. This CDR3 region has 15 residues. This CDR3 is CSATTGESGVAEQFF. DNA of the CDR3: TGCAGTGCCACCACAGGGGAAAGCGGGGTAGCTGAGCAGTTCTTC.

This clonotype was counted a few times. The chain employs TRBV18 and TRBJ2-6; tentatively, D is TRBD1 (5 bases). Trimming shortened V by 3 bases and J by 2 bases, and 17 bases separated the two germline ends. The CDR3 spans 18 residues. Looked up from germline, CDR1 is KGHSH and CDR2 is LQKENI. The CDR3, as DNA: TGTGCCAGCTCACCTCTCGTCGGCCAGGGAACTGGGGCCAACGTCCTGACTTTC. This sequence encodes CASSPLVGQGTGANVLTF.

This CDR3 is CATSGGTGNQPQHF. The CDR3 coding sequence is TGTGCCACCAGCGGCGGGACAGGCAATCAGCCCCAGCATTTT. The gene calls are TRBV15 and TRBJ1-5; 7 nucleotides agree with TRBD1. This CDR3 comprises 14 residues. Germline V gene data show CDR1 as LNHNV and CDR2 as YYDKDF (reference sequence). V shed 5 bases, J shed 2 bases, and the junction held 3 bases outside the gene matches.

This clonotype came up many times. The chain carries TRBV10-3 and TRBJ1-1; D call uncertain. V lost 2 bases, J lost 3 bases, and 10 bases lay in between. This CDR3 spans 14 amino acids. Germline V gene sequence: CDR1 ENHRY, CDR2 SYGVKD. The CDR3 sequence: CAISEGGAYTEAFF. The CDR3 coding sequence is TGTGCCATCAGTGAGGGCGGAGCGTACACTGAAGCTTTCTTT.

Concerning this clonotype itself: The conserved phenylalanine or tryptophan normally closing the CDR3 is absent here, so this likely arose from a read error. The chain carries TRBV13 and TRBJ2-2, with unresolved D. CDR1 is PRHDT, CDR2 FYEKMQ, per germline (reference sequence). The CDR3 sequence is 14 residues long. V dropped 5 bases and J dropped 7 bases, with 14 bases sitting between them. The CDR3 here is CASSTHLPSGELFC. The CDR3 bases are TGTGCCAGCAGCACTCACCTCCCCAGCGGGGAGCTGTTTTGT.